This T cell receptor (beta chain) came from a study of blood T cell repertoires in COVID-19. About the study: PBMCs, B-cell-depleted T cells, or T cells were the source of the cDNA or gDNA that made up the material.

It was during active infection that Seattle patients were enrolled and then longitudinally followed. Authors' methods: Counts of nucleated cells, estimated from reference gene primer amplification, were obtained. Produced via immunoSEQ multiplex PCR; TCRdb's table is partial and in-frame only. That table gives V, J and clone size, and the DNA gave D and trimming. The profile shows roughly 300,000 clones, 75% to 95% of them singletons. CDR1 is KGHDR, CDR2 SFDVKD, per germline. This CDR3 spans 14 amino acids. V gave up 6 bases and J gave up 1 base, with 8 bases separating them. The specimen sequenced was peripheral blood. This clonotype originated in a woman in her twenties or thirties with COVID-19, enrolled during active disease. The chain has TRBV24-1 and TRBJ2-2; D is ambiguous. CDR3 nucleotide sequence: TGTGCCACCAGTTTAACGGGGAACACCGGGGAGCTGTTTTTT. Translated, it gives CATSLTGNTGELFF.